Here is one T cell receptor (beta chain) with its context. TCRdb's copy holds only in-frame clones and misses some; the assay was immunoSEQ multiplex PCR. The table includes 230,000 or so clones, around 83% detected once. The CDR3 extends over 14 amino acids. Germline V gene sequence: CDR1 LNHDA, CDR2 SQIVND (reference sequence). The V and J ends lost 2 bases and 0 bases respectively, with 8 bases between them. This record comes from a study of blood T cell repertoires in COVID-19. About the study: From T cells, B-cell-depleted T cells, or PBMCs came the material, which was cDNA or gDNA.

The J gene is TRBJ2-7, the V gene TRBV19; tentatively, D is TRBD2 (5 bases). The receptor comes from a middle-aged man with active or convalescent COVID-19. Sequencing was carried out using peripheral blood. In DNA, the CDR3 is TGTGCCAGTAGTATAAAACGGGACTCCTACGAGCAGTACTTC. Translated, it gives CASSIKRDSYEQYF. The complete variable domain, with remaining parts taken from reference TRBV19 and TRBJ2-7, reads DGGITQSPKYLFRKEGQNVTLSCEQNLNHDAMYWYRQDPGQGLRLIYYSQIVNDFQKGDIAEGYSVSREKKESFPLTVTSAQKNPTAFYLCASSIKRDSYEQYFGPGTRLTVT.